This TCR beta chain was sequenced in a study of blood T cell repertoires in COVID-19. The repertoire was sequenced with immunoSEQ multiplex PCR; TCRdb's copy has only in-frame clones and lacks some. The sample has about 330,000 clones, approximately 90% seen once. The germline CDR1 and CDR2 sequences are SGHRS and YFSETQ. The CDR3 runs 13 residues. V lost 4 bases to trimming and J lost 5 bases, with 12 bases between them. This clone is a singleton in its sample. The TCR originated in a woman aged 45-59 years with active or convalescent COVID-19. Sequences were obtained from peripheral blood. The chain links TRBV5-1 to TRBJ1-1; D might be TRBD1 (5 bases). In nucleotides, the CDR3 is TGCGCCAGCAGCCTGAGGGAGGGGACTGAAGCTTTCTTT. This gives the protein CASSLREGTEAFF.